This T cell receptor beta chain was retrieved from a study of cytotoxic CD8 clonotypes in ibrutinib-treated CLL. This clone appeared many times. The CDR3 has 12 residues. Generated by immunoSEQ multiplex PCR, the TCRdb table keeps only in-frame clones and is missing some. The sample comprises tens of thousands of clones, 56% of which are singletons, and roughly 22% rests with the top ten. This sequence originates from a human donor with chronic lymphocytic leukemia. This rearrangement joins TRBV21-1 to TRBJ1-2; the D call TRBD1 from the table was never checked on the DNA. TRBV21-1 is a known pseudogene. Specimen: PBMCs, collected after 24 months of ibrutinib treatment. This CDR3 reads CASSGQLYGYTF. The CDR3 DNA is TGTGCCAGCAGTGGGCAGCTCTATGGCTACACCTTC.